This T cell receptor beta chain was captured in a study of blood T cell repertoires in COVID-19 (dated by TCRdb to the early 2020s). For the study in its entirety: Collaborator samples came from the United States, Italy and Spain and covered acute and convalescent phases of COVID-19. The repertoires were released in a freely available public database meant as a resource for research on the immune response to SARS-CoV-2. A de-identified subject ID, COVID-19 status, age in years and sex were almost always included in the sample metadata. Where available, HLA class I and class II types were taken from metadata supplied by the sample provider and were not determined by assay-based typing. The material from the prospective study consisted of cDNA or gDNA derived from T cells, B-cell-depleted T cells, or PBMCs. Samples were obtained from the ongoing ImmuneRACE study (first 160 participants) and from some 1,200 subjects provided by 6 global collaborators. The dataset comprised deeply sampled blood TCRbeta repertoires from subjects exposed to, actively infected with, or recovered from COVID-19.

TCRbeta CDR3 regions were amplified from genomic DNA using the immunoSEQ Assay, a bias-controlled multiplex PCR. As for how the authors treated the data: Within the assay, amplification of reference gene primers was used to estimate how many nucleated cells each sample contained. To quantify the absolute abundance of each unique TCRbeta CDR3 rearrangement, sequence reads were collapsed and filtered. For each sample, productive Simpson clonality was calculated as the square root of Simpson's diversity index across productive rearrangements. Held by TCRdb, this immuneACCESS table contains in-frame sequences only and omits some clones. Under half of the omission traces to an unresolved V gene where checked; the cause of the rest is unknown. Clonal size and the V and J genes are those of that table, whereas D and trimming came from the DNA. The sample contains fewer than 90,000 clones, around 89% of them found a single time. The top ten hold approximately 1.4% of the sample.

On this clone: This receptor's antigen is unknown. Base qualities are not provided; no much larger clone lies one nucleotide away.

The germline V gene encodes CDR1 LNHDA and CDR2 SQIVND (reference sequence). The CDR3, cysteine through phenylalanine, is 14 amino acids long. The read is trimmed to its CDR3 DNA, 42 bases read in frame from base 1. V ends up 5 bases short and J 11 bases short, with an unmatched junction base count of 9. The collaborating institutions used their own protocols to collect whole blood in K2EDTA tubes. For TCRbeta analysis, collaborators shipped samples in one of three forms: frozen whole blood, isolated PBMCs, or DNA extracted from either of those sample types. Overall results and qualifications from the work: The quantity of clinical and demographic metadata differed by source and by participant and was supplied without curation.

This TCR was recovered from a human donor in a cohort sampled during active COVID-19. The material sequenced was peripheral blood. In this chain, TRBV19 is recombined with TRBJ1-4; 9 middle bases align to TRBD1. The nucleotide sequence is TGTGCCAGTAGTTCAGAGACAGGGGGTTGGAAACTGTTTTTT. Translated, this is CASSSETGGWKLFF.